The 28 T cell receptor beta chains reported below all come from one sample, sequenced in a study of blood T cell repertoires in COVID-19. Clones were read by immunoSEQ multiplex PCR, and TCRdb kept only the in-frame ones, dropping some. This sample has 200,000 or so clones, with about nine tenths found just once. The sample comprised peripheral blood. Receptors originate from a man under 40 with COVID-19, enrolled during active disease.

The chain links TRBV9 to TRBJ2-2; possible D gene TRBD1, 6 bases. The germline CDR1 and CDR2 sequences are SGDLS and YYNGEE. The CDR3 length is 15 residues. Trimming left V 4 bases short and J 0 bases short, with 10 bases between. The CDR3 protein is CASSPRGPNTGELFF. CDR3 nucleotides: TGTGCCAGCAGCCCCAGGGGCCCGAACACCGGGGAGCTGTTTTTT.

The chain combines TRBV6-5 with TRBJ2-7, with 8 bases lining up with TRBD1. The CDR3 extends over 14 amino acids. Germline V gene data show CDR1 as MNHEY and CDR2 as SVGAGI. V was clipped by 6 bases and J by 5 bases; unmatched bases: 9. As DNA, the CDR3 is TGTGCCAGCAGCCTAAGACAGGGGACAAACGAGCAGTACTTC. Protein sequence: CASSLRQGTNEQYF.

The V call is TRBV28, the J call TRBJ2-3, with D tentatively TRBD2 (7 bases). CDR1 and CDR2 from the germline V gene are MDHEN and SYDVKM. The CDR3 sequence is 14 residues long. Deletions cut 5 bases from V and 4 bases from J, with 13 bases between. CDR3 amino acids: CASSGLGGADTQYF. CDR3 DNA: TGTGCCAGCAGTGGTCTAGGGGGGGCAGATACGCAGTATTTT.

V and J are TRBV3-1 (or the pseudogene TRBV3-2) and TRBJ2-1, with a tentative D call TRBD1 (5 bases). CDR3 length equals 11 residues. CDR1 is LGHDT, CDR2 YNNKEL, per germline (reference sequence). Trimming took off 4 bases at V and 8 bases at J, with 6 bases between the two ends. The CDR3 DNA reads as TGTGCCAGCAGCCTAGGGGATGAGCAGTTCTTC. As protein: CASSLGDEQFF.

The chain carries TRBV10-3 and TRBJ2-3; D ambiguous. Per the germline V gene, CDR1 is ENHRY and CDR2 is SYGVKD. The CDR3 has 13 residues. V dropped 5 bases and J dropped 2 bases, with 8 bases sitting between them. CDR3 DNA sequence: TGTGCCATCAGTAATGGGCTCACAGATACGCAGTATTTT. This translates into CAISNGLTDTQYF.

The chain carries TRBV7-9 and TRBJ1-4; 7 bases agree with TRBD1. The junction had 4 bases not matched to a gene; V was cut back by 5 bases and J by 7 bases. The CDR3 length is 13 residues. Germline V gene data show CDR1 as SEHNR and CDR2 as FQNEAQ (reference sequence). The DNA for the CDR3 is TGTGCCAGCAGCCCCGGACAGGTTGAAAAACTGTTTTTT. This encodes CASSPGQVEKLFF.

This chain connects TRBV30 to TRBJ1-5; no clear D. Germline loops: CDR1 GTSNPN, CDR2 SVGIG (reference sequence). This CDR3 region has 14 residues. Trimming took 0 bases from V and 4 from J, leaving 10 bases between them. The CDR3 spells CAWSVLSPNQPQHF. CDR3 sequence (DNA): TGTGCCTGGAGTGTACTCTCCCCTAATCAGCCCCAGCATTTT.

This rearrangement joins TRBV7-2 to TRBJ2-7; 8 bases are shared with TRBD2. Per the germline V gene, CDR1 is SGHTA and CDR2 is FQGNSA. The CDR3 extends over 15 amino acids. V trimming: 5 bases; J trimming: 6 bases; junction bases outside the gene matches: 12. CDR3 DNA sequence: TGTGCCAGCAGCCTCAAGGGGATAGCGGGAACCGAGCAGTACTTC. It translates to CASSLKGIAGTEQYF.

V is TRBV29-1 and J is TRBJ1-6; 7 bases are shared with TRBD1. Germline V gene lookup returns CDR1 SQVTM and CDR2 ANQGSEA. J lost 1 base, V lost 5 bases, and 5 bases had no gene match. The CDR3 runs to 15 residues. In nucleotides, the CDR3 is TGCAGCGTTAGGGACAGCGGGTCCTATAATTCACCCCTCCACTTT. Protein sequence: CSVRDSGSYNSPLHF. Full variable domain (missing parts from reference TRBV29-1 and TRBJ1-6): SAVISQKPSRDICQRGTSLTIQCQVDSQVTMMFWYRQQPGQSLTLIATANQGSEATYESGFVIDKFPISRPNLTFSTLTVSNMSPEDSSIYLCSVRDSGSYNSPLHFGNGTRLTVT.

The chain has TRBV5-1 and TRBJ2-1; 11 nucleotides agree with TRBD1. Unmatched junction bases numbered 6, after V lost 0 bases and J lost 7 bases. Germline V lookup: CDR1 SGHRS, CDR2 YFSETQ. The CDR3 consists of 16 residues. CDR3 sequence reads: CASSLGGQGALNEQFF. CDR3 DNA: TGCGCCAGCAGCTTGGGAGGACAGGGGGCGTTAAATGAGCAGTTCTTC.

The V and J genes are TRBV9 and TRBJ2-6; no firm D call. CDR3 length equals 13 residues. Germline CDR1 and CDR2: SGDLS and YYNGEE. The V end was cut by 6 bases, the J end by 0 bases, with 4 bases between. This chain's CDR3 is CASTHSGANVLTF. The CDR3 DNA is TGTGCCAGCACCCACTCTGGGGCCAACGTCCTGACTTTC.

Remarks on this clone: One junction end disagrees with the germline gene, perhaps due to a read error. The chain couples TRBV7-2 to TRBJ1-5; no firm D call. The CDR3 spans 14 residues. The germline gives CDR1 SGHTA, CDR2 FQGNSA. The CDR3 DNA reads as TGTGCCAGCAGCCTAGCCCTTCGTAATCAGCCCCAGCATTTT. Protein product: CASSLALRNQPQHF.

This chain joins TRBV25-1 and TRBJ2-2, with 7 bases identical to TRBD1. CDR1 and CDR2 (germline): MGHDK, SYGVNS. The V and J ends lost 5 bases and 5 bases, in that order; junction bases with no gene match: 2. The CDR3 length is 13 residues. CDR3 region: CASSKQGTGELFF. The CDR3 DNA is TGTGCCAGCAGTAAACAGGGGACCGGGGAGCTGTTTTTT.

This clone has a handful of counts. The J gene is TRBJ1-2, the V gene TRBV7-2; D may be TRBD1 (6 bases). CDR3 size: 13 residues. Germline CDR1 SGHTA, CDR2 FQGNSA. V lost 0 bases and J 5 bases, leaving 7 bases between the germline ends. The CDR3 reads CASSLADSYGYTF. The CDR3 nucleotides are TGTGCCAGCAGCTTAGCGGACAGTTATGGCTACACCTTC.

The V gene is TRBV7-2, the J gene TRBJ2-7, with 10 bases identical to TRBD1. The CDR3 is 15 residues long. V dropped 2 bases and J dropped 3; count of bases not matched to a gene: 4. The germline CDR1 and CDR2 sequences are SGHTA and FQGNSA. CDR3 bases: TGTGCCAGCAGCTTACGCTGGACAGGGGGCTACGAGCAGTACTTC. Its protein is CASSLRWTGGYEQYF.

This rearrangement joins TRBV10-2 to TRBJ2-7, with a weak D call TRBD1 (6 bases). Deletions cut 8 bases from V and 5 bases from J, with 25 bases between. This CDR3 contains 16 residues. Germline V gene data show CDR1 as WSHSY and CDR2 as SAAADI. Here the CDR3 DNA reads TGCGCCAGCCTCCCGACCCTGACAGGCTTTCGGAACGAGCAGTACTTC. It codes for CASLPTLTGFRNEQYF.

The chain couples TRBV6-5 to TRBJ2-2, with D perhaps matching TRBD1 (7 bases). This CDR3 is built from 14 residues. Trimming cost V 5 bases and J 3 bases, with 10 bases left between them. CDR1 is MNHEY and CDR2 is SVGAGI in the germline V gene. CDR3 sequence (DNA): TGTGCCAGCAGTCCAGGGGGGTACACCGGGGAGCTGTTTTTT. Translating gives CASSPGGYTGELFF.

The chain recombines TRBV30 with TRBJ2-7; D possibly corresponds to TRBD2 (6 bases). This CDR3 region has 12 residues. Germline lookup yields CDR1 GTSNPN and CDR2 SVGIG (reference sequence). The CDR3 here is CATYSGSYEQYF. The DNA for the CDR3 is TGTGCGACATATAGCGGATCCTACGAGCAGTACTTC.

The chain uses TRBV6-2 or TRBV6-3 and TRBJ2-5; 8 bases agree with TRBD2. The CDR3 consists of 14 residues. The germline V gene encodes CDR1 MNHEY and CDR2 SVGEGT. Trimming took 4 bases from V and 4 from J; bases not matched to a gene: 5. CDR3 bases: TGTGCCAGCAGTTCCGGGGGGGCTAGAGAGACCCAGTACTTC. This gives the protein CASSSGGARETQYF.

The J gene is TRBJ1-2, the V gene TRBV7-9, with a weak D call TRBD1 (5 bases). The CDR3 covers 14 residues. The germline V gene encodes CDR1 SEHNR and CDR2 FQNEAQ (reference sequence). The V end was cut by 2 bases, the J end by 4 bases, with 11 bases between. This CDR3 reads CASSLNLDTYGYTF. The CDR3 nucleotides read TGTGCCAGCAGCTTAAACCTGGACACCTATGGCTACACCTTC. The complete variable domain, with remaining parts taken from reference TRBV7-9 and TRBJ1-2, reads DTGVSQNPRHKITKRGQNVTFRCDPISEHNRLYWYRQTLGQGPEFLTYFQNEAQLEKSRLLSDRFSAERPKGSFSTLEIQRTEQGDSAMYLCASSLNLDTYGYTFGSGTRLTVV.

This chain joins TRBV28 and TRBJ2-5; a possible D gene is TRBD1 (6 bases). The CDR3 contains 15 residues. With 6 bases removed from V and 1 base from J, the gap between germline ends came to 15 bases. The V gene's germline CDR1 is MDHEN and CDR2 SYDVKM. The CDR3 region is CASRGSRDTQETQYF. The DNA for the CDR3 is TGTGCCAGCAGAGGATCCCGGGACACCCAAGAGACCCAGTACTTC. The full variable domain, its missing parts supplied by reference TRBV28 and TRBJ2-5, is DVKVTQSSRYLVKRTGEKVFLECVQDMDHENMFWYRQDPGLGLRLIYFSYDVKMKEKGDIPEGYSVSREKKERFSLILESASTNQTSMYLCASRGSRDTQETQYFGPGTRLLVL.

The chain recombines TRBV27 with TRBJ1-6; TRBD1 matches 7 bases. After removal of 4 bases from V and 7 bases from J, the junction contained 1 base not matched to a gene. The CDR3 contains 13 residues. The germline V gene encodes CDR1 MNHEY and CDR2 SMNVEV (reference sequence). The DNA of the CDR3 is TGTGCCAGCAGTTCGACAGGGAATTCACCCCTCCACTTT. Translating gives CASSSTGNSPLHF.

In its sample, this clone was seen a few times. J is TRBJ1-2 and V is TRBV6-5, with 12 bases aligning to TRBD1. The CDR3 covers 15 residues. Unmatched junction bases numbered 8, after V lost 6 bases and J lost 6 bases. Germline loops: CDR1 MNHEY, CDR2 SVGAGI. CDR3 residues: CASRQSRDRGHGYTF. The CDR3 coding sequence is TGTGCCAGCAGACAATCCCGGGACAGGGGGCATGGCTACACCTTC.

V and J are TRBV18 and TRBJ2-1, with TRBD2 matching over 10 bases. Germline V gives CDR1 KGHSH, CDR2 LQKENI. The length of the CDR3 is 14 residues. Trimming cost V 1 base and J 8 bases; bases outside gene matches: 2. In nucleotides, the CDR3 is TGTGCCAGCTCACCACTAGCGGGAGGTGATGAGCAGTTCTTC. Translated, it gives CASSPLAGGDEQFF.

The rearrangement links TRBV2 to TRBJ1-3; weak D call: TRBD1 (5 bases). Trimming shortened V by 1 base and J by 0 bases, and 7 bases separated the two germline ends. This CDR3 is built from 15 residues. Germline CDR1 SNHLY, CDR2 FYNNEI. DNA of the CDR3: TGTGCCAGCAGTGAAGGGACACACTCTGGAAACACCATATATTTT. It encodes CASSEGTHSGNTIYF.

In DNA, the CDR3 is TGTGCCAGCAGTTACTCGAGATCCTCAGGGGCCAGTCCCCAGCATTTT. Its protein product is CASSYSRSSGASPQHF. V usage is TRBV6-5 and J usage is TRBJ1-5; possible D gene TRBD1, 6 bases. The germline V gene encodes CDR1 MNHEY and CDR2 SVGAGI. Between the trimmed V and J ends, which lost 0 bases and 10 bases, there was a span of 19 bases. CDR3 length equals 16 residues.

The genes are TRBV2 and TRBJ1-3; 8 bases match TRBD1. Germline loops: CDR1 SNHLY, CDR2 FYNNEI. This CDR3 contains 16 residues. V shed 6 bases and J 0 bases; nucleotides not matched to a gene: 7. CDR3 sequence reads: CASRDRGVLSGNTIYF. DNA of the CDR3: TGTGCCAGCAGAGACAGGGGTGTCCTCTCTGGAAACACCATATATTTT.

The chain carries TRBV4-3 and TRBJ1-1; 10 bases align to TRBD1. V lost 0 bases, J lost 5 bases, and 15 bases stayed unmatched. The CDR3 spans 19 residues. CDR1 is LGHNA and CDR2 is YSLEER in the germline V gene. CDR3 protein: CASSQDGGQGPTEGTEAFF. CDR3 sequence (DNA): TGCGCCAGCAGCCAAGATGGGGGACAGGGGCCTACCGAGGGGACTGAAGCTTTCTTT.